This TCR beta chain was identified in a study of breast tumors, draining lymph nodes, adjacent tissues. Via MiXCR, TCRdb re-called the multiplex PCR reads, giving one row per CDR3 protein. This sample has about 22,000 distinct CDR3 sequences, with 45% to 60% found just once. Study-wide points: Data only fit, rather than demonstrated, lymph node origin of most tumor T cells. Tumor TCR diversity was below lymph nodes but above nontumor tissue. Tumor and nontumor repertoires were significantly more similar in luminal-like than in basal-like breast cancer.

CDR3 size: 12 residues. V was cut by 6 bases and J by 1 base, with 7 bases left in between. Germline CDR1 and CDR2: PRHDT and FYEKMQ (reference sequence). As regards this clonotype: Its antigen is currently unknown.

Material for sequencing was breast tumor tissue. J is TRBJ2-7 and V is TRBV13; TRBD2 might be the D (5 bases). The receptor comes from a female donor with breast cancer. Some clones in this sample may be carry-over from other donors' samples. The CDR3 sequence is CASRDSSYEQYF. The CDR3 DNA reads TGTGCCAGCAGGGACTCATCCTACGAGCAGTACTTC.